This TCR beta chain was observed in a study of cytomegalovirus exposure and HLA in healthy donors (dated by TCRdb to the late 2010s). In the study overall: In an earlier analysis of 550 to 750 of the donors, less than 350 Gb of sequence data and roughly 100 million unique TCR beta sequences from 180 million or so T cells were reported. Every discovery cohort repertoire had been produced on one sequencing platform. HLA typing included class I and class II loci at four-digit resolution. In an earlier analysis of roughly 580 of the donors, high-throughput TCR beta sequencing was used to judge whether each TCR beta V gene segment behaved as functional or pseudogenic. About 280 gigabases of sequencing data and 91 million or so unique TCR sequences made up an early release that covered some 640 HLA-typed donors. Alongside the repertoire data, information on donor age, sex, ethnicity and CMV serostatus was compiled. In the later analysis, no new phenotypic data were used to find candidate immune exposures; instead, reliance was placed on TCR beta sequences and their occurrence across donors. The study combined high-throughput TCR immunosequencing, statistical association of individual TCRs with disease status, and machine learning to predict cytomegalovirus infection status. The genetic ancestry cluster associated with self-reported Caucasian donors included 81% of the 300 to 400 genotyped donors. Typing coverage varied by locus: about 620-630 donors for A, B, C, DRB1 and DQB1; roughly 560 for DQA1; more than 600 for DPA1; more than 450 for DPB1. A handful of DR-DQ haplotypes were handled as single units for association and clustering because linkage in the cohort was strong. The study profiled the T cell repertoires of under 700 subjects by immunosequencing and related them to cytomegalovirus serostatus. Besides the first cohort of hundreds of subjects, a separate validation cohort made up of over a hundred different subjects was used. Genome-wide SNP genotypes for about 65% of the 666 donors were used in a later genetic analysis, which treated that subset as a discovery cohort. A later analysis re-analyzed previously published TCR beta repertoires from approximately 700 donors and added high-resolution HLA genotyping to study TCR occurrence patterns. The study aimed to test whether cataloging public T cell receptors could reveal signatures of past pathogen exposure. Among roughly 370 genotyped donors of the cohort, an average of approximately 250,000 unique TCR beta nucleotide sequences were sequenced per donor, about a sixth of them non-productive.

Receptor libraries were prepared by the immunoSEQ multiplex PCR assay. For the multiplex PCR, a mixture combining 60 forward primers for TCR Vbeta segments and 13 reverse primers for TCR Jbeta segments was used. The CDR3 region of rearranged TCR beta genes was amplified from genomic DNA with a multiplex PCR assay. Amplified TCR beta libraries were sequenced as 87-base-pair reads on the Illumina HiSeq System. On the authors' methods: A later analysis counted tens of millions of unique TCR beta chains across the 650 to 700 repertoires, and some 11 million of these chains were shared by at least two donors. Raw reads were error-corrected and collapsed into unique sequences by a nearest-neighbor algorithm in which closely related sequences were merged to remove PCR and sequencing errors. V, D and J gene segments were assigned by aligning CDR3 sequences to IMGT reference sequences. For a sequence to be retained, a match of at least six nucleotides to both a V gene segment and a J gene segment was required. Rearrangements were classified as productive when the CDR3 lacked stop codons and remained in frame with V and J, and all other rearrangements were classified as non-productive. Following IMGT convention, CDR3 was defined as the stretch from the second conserved V-encoded cysteine to the conserved J-encoded phenylalanine. In an earlier analysis of around 540 of the donors, sequences lacking an unambiguous match to a single V gene segment were excluded. An earlier analysis of under 750 of the donors called V segments functional above 56.7% productive rearrangements and segregating when the between-donor standard deviation exceeded 5%. A statistical classification framework was built to diagnose cytomegalovirus status from the catalog of TCR beta chain sequences. In a later analysis, V and J genes were assigned by comparing TCR nucleotide sequences against IMGT/GENE-DB human TR gene sequences. The TCRdist pipeline was used in a later analysis to assign CDR3 sequences and most-parsimonious VDJ recombination scenarios. In a later analysis, each TCR beta chain was defined by its CDR3 amino acid sequence together with its V-gene family, and reads lacking a unique V-gene family were excluded. As a way to deal with suspected cross-contamination and a sequencing artifact, a later analysis dropped 500 to 700 nucleotide sequences that were highly shared and had low generation probability. A later analysis calculated a clonal expansion index for each public chain from normalized within-repertoire ranks of inferred template counts. In a later analysis, generation probabilities were computed using a VDJ recombination model fitted to out-of-frame rearrangements, and the results were checked against IGoR. In a later analysis, TCR-TCR, TCR-HLA and TCR-CMV co-occurrence was scored with hypergeometric tests, and a repertoire-size bias correction was applied to TCR pairs. In a later analysis, false discovery rates were estimated by permuting HLA or CMV assignments 20 times. A later analysis grouped co-occurring TCRs with DBSCAN, adding TCRdist sequence similarity when clustering within HLA-allele-positive subsets. For co-occurrence clustering, repertoires with fewer than 30,000 or more than 120,000 public chains were excluded, along with about five repertoires with anomalous nucleotide sharing. TCRdb holds this immuneACCESS table with in-frame rearrangements only. Some clones are missing; in checked studies, unresolved V genes explain under half, and the rest has no known cause. Clonal size and the V and J genes are those of that table, whereas D and trimming came from the DNA. This sample lists 100,000 to 150,000 clones; 60% to 85% were detected once. Jointly, the top ten make up less than 3% of the sample.

This clone was seen once. Its antigen is not yet known. The input lacks base qualities; no much larger clone sits a single base away. Broad study findings and their caveats: Linkage disequilibrium might explain the correlated functional status among segregating V segments, but an unknown experimental factor could not be ruled out. Broadly in line with IMGT annotations, most TCR beta V segments showed up in productive rearrangements about 87% or about 30% of the time in an earlier analysis of around 550 of the donors. In a later analysis, HLA-associated TCR beta chains showed more clonal expansion and lower generation probabilities than non-associated chains that were equally common. Several of the top co-occurrence clusters appeared to be linked to parvovirus B19, influenza, CMV and Epstein-Barr virus, according to a later analysis. A further reported finding was that TCR beta sequences accurately predicted the HLA-A and HLA-B alleles for most subjects in the first cohort. Because the 87-base-pair reads could not distinguish some IMGT-functional V segments, including TRBV6-2 and TRBV6-3, those segments were excluded. A group of highly shared sequence variants was considered likely to be a technical artifact of the sequencing pipeline. Sequencing depth was assumed to be roughly uniform across donors in the presence/absence analyses, though that assumption may not hold. In a later genetic analysis, a missense DCLRE1C variant was associated with V-gene and J-gene trimming of TCR beta chains, and the association was replicated in an independent cohort. In both the original and validation cohorts, the classifier was reported to diagnose cytomegalovirus status with high specificity and sensitivity. The study gave a list of 150 to 200 TCR beta chains associated with cytomegalovirus. The authors suggested that the approach could potentially be extended to other disease states and immunological phenotypes. According to a later analysis, most CMV-associated TCR beta chains appeared to be HLA-restricted, and the HLA associations seemed to be driven largely by CMV exposure. For the cohort, immune exposure information was limited to CMV serostatus. Around 16 rarely observed V segments, including chromosome 9 orphons, were excluded from the earlier analysis of several hundred of the donors because counts were too low. At a false discovery rate of 0.05, a later analysis linked under 20,000 TCR beta sequences to specific HLA alleles. In this cohort, only TCR beta chains were sequenced, and detectable features were limited by the absence of alpha or paired-chain data. In a later analysis, the rate of TCR association differed among HLA loci, with DRB1 alleles having the most associated TCRs and HLA-C alleles having the fewest. Across donors, most TCR sequences were observed very rarely, whereas some public TCRs were present in many individuals. HLA typing was unavailable for some donors at each locus, so association tests used only the typed subset. When HLA alleles, especially DR and DQ, strongly co-occurred, TCR associations were difficult to assign to individual alleles. According to a later genetic analysis, donors in an Asian-associated ancestry cluster had fewer N-insertions in productive TCRs than the approximately 650-donor mean. Three of the identified cytomegalovirus-associated TCR beta chains were confirmed in vitro to be specific for cytomegalovirus antigens.

The cohort comprised 710 or so healthy bone marrow donors. All cohort members were sampled while nominally healthy, although unrecorded immune exposures were likely present. The donor tested CMV seropositive, placing the donor among the approximately 310 seropositive members of the cohort. A peripheral blood sample was provided by each donor, and peripheral blood mononuclear cells were used for TCR beta sequencing. Genomic DNA was extracted from the blood cell samples with the Qiagen DNeasy Blood Extraction Kit. The germline V gene supplies CDR1 ENHRY and CDR2 SYGVKD. V is shortened by 3 bases, J by 4 bases, and the region joining them spans 15 bases. Reading from cysteine to phenylalanine, the CDR3 counts 15 amino acids. This entry keeps only the CDR3 DNA: 45 bases, framed from base 1.

The chain was built from TRBV10-3 and TRBJ1-2; no D gene call is confident. Sequencing used PBMCs. The receptor was derived from a middle-aged woman in good health and CMV-seropositive. Read as DNA, the sequence is TGTGCCATCAGTGATTTCACTTCCTCGGGCTATGGCTACACCTTC. The encoded protein is CAISDFTSSGYGYTF.